The T cell receptor (beta chain) under discussion was sequenced for a study of siplizumab effects on memory and regulatory T cells. CDR1 is KGHSH and CDR2 is LQKENI in the germline V gene. CDR3 length: 16 amino acids. The V end lost 0 bases, the J end lost 0 bases, and 11 bases lay between the germline ends. This clone was recorded once. TCRdb's copy holds only in-frame clones and misses some; the assay was immunoSEQ multiplex PCR. The repertoire holds about 82,000 clones, with about 87% as singletons. The receptor was isolated from a human donor in good health. The sequencing sample was made of Tregs sorted from blood. This rearrangement joins TRBV18 to TRBJ1-2, with D tentatively TRBD1 (5 bases). The CDR3 DNA is TGTGCCAGCTCACCACCGGGGGACCCAACTAACTATGGCTACACCTTC. This encodes CASSPPGDPTNYGYTF.